What follows are 30 T cell receptor beta chains derived from one specimen sequenced in a study of OX40 agonist ivuxolimab in advanced cancers. The method was immunoSEQ multiplex PCR; TCRdb's version includes in-frame clones alone and lacks a portion of them. There are tens of thousands of clones in the sample; roughly 89% occur only once, and around 1.9% lies in the top ten. Sequenced here: CD4+ or CD8+ T cells sorted from blood, sampled in a trial of the OX40 agonist ivuxolimab. All receptors come from an adult with an advanced solid tumor such as melanoma, head and neck, liver or kidney cancer.

In this sample, this clone turned up once. The J gene is TRBJ2-3, the V gene TRBV5-4; D is undetermined. CDR3 length: 15 amino acids. V lost 5 bases to trimming and J lost 0 bases, with 13 bases between them. Germline V gene lookup returns CDR1 SGHNT and CDR2 YYREEE (reference sequence). CDR3 residues: CASSSDSQSTDTQYF. The DNA for the CDR3 is TGTGCCAGCAGTTCCGACTCCCAGAGCACAGATACGCAGTATTTT.

The V gene is TRBV6-5, the J gene TRBJ2-5, with D unresolved. The germline V gene has CDR1 MNHEY and CDR2 SVGAGI. The CDR3 is made up of 15 amino acids. The ends were cut back, 6 bases at V and 4 bases at J, with 18 bases in the middle. The CDR3 loop reads CASRHLWVNPETQYF. The CDR3 DNA reads TGTGCCAGCAGGCACCTCTGGGTGAACCCAGAGACCCAGTACTTC.

The chain links TRBV25-1 to TRBJ1-1; weak D call: TRBD1 (6 bases). This CDR3 has 14 amino acids. V was pared by 6 bases and J by 1 base, with 12 bases between. The germline CDR1 and CDR2 sequences are MGHDK and SYGVNS. The CDR3 sequence: CASRQTGRNTEAFF. CDR3 in DNA: TGTGCCAGCAGGCAGACAGGCCGGAACACTGAAGCTTTCTTT.

The rearrangement uses TRBV2 and TRBJ1-1; 11 positions match TRBD1. This CDR3 has 15 residues. V shed 8 bases and J 7 bases; nucleotides not matched to a gene: 12. Germline CDR1 and CDR2: SNHLY and FYNNEI. Here the CDR3 DNA reads TGTGCCAGCTGGACAGGGGGCGCGTGGCGTAATGAAGCTTTCTTT. Its protein product is CASWTGGAWRNEAFF.

This clone was seen a few times. The rearrangement links TRBV6-5 to TRBJ2-1; TRBD2 matches at 8 bases. From germline, CDR1 is MNHEY and CDR2 SVGAGI. The ends lost 4 bases at V and 6 bases at J; junction bases unmatched: 8. This CDR3 is built from 15 residues. The DNA for the CDR3 is TGTGCCAGCAGTTTCCCCGGAGCGGGAGTCAATGAGCAGTTCTTC. Protein: CASSFPGAGVNEQFF.

The chain links TRBV19 to TRBJ1-5; 10 bases fit TRBD1. This CDR3 is built from 18 residues. Germline trimming cut 5 bases from V and 0 bases from J; bases unmatched to any gene: 10. CDR1 LNHDA and CDR2 SQIVND come from the germline V gene (reference sequence). Here the CDR3 DNA reads TGTGCCAGTAGTGAACGGACAGGGGGAGGGGTTAGCAATCAGCCCCAGCATTTT. Translating it yields CASSERTGGGVSNQPQHF.

V usage is TRBV5-1 and J usage is TRBJ1-4; TRBD1 agrees at 9 bases. The CDR3 spans 15 residues. After removal of 7 bases from V and 8 bases from J, the junction contained 12 bases not matched to a gene. Germline CDR1 SGHRS, CDR2 YFSETQ. CDR3 coding DNA: TGCGCCAGCGGACCAACAGGGGGCGCGGGCGAAAAACTGTTTTTT. It is translated as CASGPTGGAGEKLFF.

This chain links TRBV5-8 with TRBJ2-1; 8 bases are a match to TRBD2. Per the germline V gene, CDR1 is SGHTS and CDR2 is YDEGEE. The CDR3 runs to 14 residues. The J segment lost 10 bases and the V segment lost 0 bases, leaving 6 bases of the junction unmatched. The CDR3 sequence is CASSLEAAGVEQFF. The CDR3 nucleotides are TGTGCCAGCAGCTTGGAAGCAGCGGGGGTGGAGCAGTTCTTC.

The chain joins TRBV2 to TRBJ1-5, with a weak D call TRBD1 (6 bases). Per the germline V gene, CDR1 is SNHLY and CDR2 is FYNNEI. Trimming removed 1 base from V and 4 bases from J, with 11 bases in between. CDR3 length equals 15 residues. The CDR3 here is CASSEEGGVNQPQHF. The CDR3 DNA reads TGTGCCAGCAGTGAAGAGGGGGGAGTGAATCAGCCCCAGCATTTT.

This clone was seen only a few times. The chain couples TRBV11-2 to TRBJ2-7; the match to TRBD2 covers 13 bases. This CDR3 comprises 19 residues. The V gene end was trimmed by 1 base and the J gene end by 2 bases; junction bases not matched to a gene: 11. Germline V lookup: CDR1 SGHAT, CDR2 FQNNGV. CDR3 residues: CASSLGRLAGGAPAYEQYF. In DNA form, the CDR3 reads TGTGCCAGCAGCTTAGGGAGACTAGCGGGAGGTGCCCCTGCCTACGAGCAGTACTTC.

CDR3 sequence reads: CASSLTGRDTYEQYF. The CDR3 coding sequence is TGTGCCAGCAGTTTAACGGGACGCGACACCTACGAGCAGTACTTC. The chain joins TRBV27 to TRBJ2-7; D possibly uses TRBD1 or TRBD2 (5 bases each). The germline gives CDR1 MNHEY, CDR2 SMNVEV (reference sequence). The V gene lost 2 bases and the J gene lost 2 bases, with 13 bases spanning the gap. This CDR3 has 15 residues.

The chain has TRBV9 and TRBJ2-1; D might be TRBD1 (5 bases). Per germline, CDR1 SGDLS and CDR2 YYNGEE. CDR3 length equals 15 residues. V lost 6 bases to trimming and J lost 0 bases, with 13 bases between them. CDR3 sequence reads: CASTTRDSSYNEQFF. CDR3 coding DNA: TGTGCCAGCACCACCAGGGATAGCTCCTACAATGAGCAGTTCTTC.

The chain links TRBV4-1 to TRBJ2-2; D ambiguous. V was trimmed by 1 base and J by 1 base, leaving 7 bases between them. Germline values: CDR1 MGHRA, CDR2 YSYEKL. The CDR3 loop spans 15 amino acids. Here the CDR3 reads CASSQVLKNTGELFF. For the CDR3, the DNA is TGCGCCAGCAGCCAAGTTTTAAAGAACACCGGGGAGCTGTTTTTT.

This clone is medium-sized (0.01 to 0.1%) within its sample. J is TRBJ1-1 and V is TRBV7-6; D is ambiguous. V gave up 0 bases and J gave up 0 bases, with 5 bases separating them. The V gene's germline CDR1 is SGHVS and CDR2 FNYEAQ. This CDR3 region has 14 residues. The CDR3 here is CASSLAGMNTEAFF. The CDR3 DNA is TGTGCCAGCAGCTTAGCGGGGATGAACACTGAAGCTTTCTTT.

This chain links TRBV29-1 with TRBJ1-2; D uncertain. Trimming removed 4 bases at V and 8 bases at J, with 8 bases between. The CDR3 runs to 10 residues. CDR1 is SQVTM and CDR2 is ANQGSEA in the germline V gene. CDR3 nucleotides: TGCAGCGTTGGACACTCAGGCTACACCTTC. Translation: CSVGHSGYTF. The whole variable domain, remainder taken from reference TRBV29-1 and TRBJ1-2, is SAVISQKPSRDICQRGTSLTIQCQVDSQVTMMFWYRQQPGQSLTLIATANQGSEATYESGFVIDKFPISRPNLTFSTLTVSNMSPEDSSIYLCSVGHSGYTFGSGTRLTVV.

CDR3 loop: CASSLEDRVLQPQHF. Here the CDR3 DNA reads TGTGCCAGCAGCTTAGAGGACAGGGTTCTTCAGCCCCAGCATTTT. This chain connects TRBV7-6 to TRBJ1-5; TRBD1 agrees at 8 bases. CDR3 size: 15 residues. Germline assignment: CDR1 SGHVS and CDR2 FNYEAQ. V lost 1 base, J lost 6 bases, and 5 bases stayed unmatched.

The rearrangement joins TRBV5-4 to TRBJ2-5; weak D call: TRBD1 (6 bases). This CDR3 is built from 15 residues. V shed 2 bases and J shed 5 bases, with 16 bases lying between them. Germline values: CDR1 SGHNT, CDR2 YYREEE (reference sequence). CDR3 protein: CASSFWTVLGETQYF. CDR3 nucleotides: TGTGCCAGCAGCTTTTGGACAGTCTTGGGGGAGACCCAGTACTTC.

V usage is TRBV28 and J usage is TRBJ2-3, with 9 bases that match TRBD2. V dropped 6 bases and J dropped 5; count of bases not matched to a gene: 12. This CDR3 is 16 amino acids long. Germline lookup yields CDR1 MDHEN and CDR2 SYDVKM. The CDR3 sequence: CASRERAGGYGDTQYF. DNA for the CDR3: TGTGCCAGCAGAGAGAGAGCGGGAGGTTATGGAGATACGCAGTATTTT.

This rearrangement joins TRBV11-3 to TRBJ2-2; 7 positions match TRBD2. Germline trimming cut 2 bases from V and 7 bases from J; bases unmatched to any gene: 7. The CDR3 covers 15 residues. Germline-derived CDR1 and CDR2 are SGHNT and YENEEA. The chain's CDR3 is CASSLSGGENGELFF. CDR3 nucleotide sequence: TGTGCCAGCAGCTTAAGTGGGGGGGAAAACGGGGAGCTGTTTTTT.

The gene calls are TRBV18 and TRBJ2-3; 7 bases fit TRBD1. The length of the CDR3 is 15 residues. V shed 4 bases, J shed 4 bases, and the junction held 8 bases outside the gene matches. Germline CDR1 KGHSH, CDR2 LQKENI. CDR3 in DNA: TGTGCCAGCTCACTGAAAGGACAGGAAGCAGATACGCAGTATTTT. This sequence encodes CASSLKGQEADTQYF.

This clone is deemed medium-sized. This chain links TRBV6-5 with TRBJ2-7, with D unclear. V was shortened by 5 bases and J by 3 bases, with 5 bases between the two germline ends. The CDR3 runs 11 residues. Germline CDR1 and CDR2: MNHEY and SVGAGI. CDR3 sequence: CASSLDYEQYF. CDR3 nucleotides: TGTGCCAGCAGTCTAGACTACGAGCAGTACTTC.

The J gene is TRBJ1-5, the V gene TRBV2; no clear D gene. The V and J ends lost 3 bases and 5 bases respectively, with 8 bases between them. The CDR3 covers 13 residues. CDR1 and CDR2 from the germline V gene are SNHLY and FYNNEI. CDR3 region: CASSERRDQPQHF. The CDR3 DNA sequence: TGTGCCAGCAGTGAGCGTCGGGATCAGCCCCAGCATTTT.

The V gene is TRBV2, the J gene TRBJ2-1, with TRBD2 matching 9 bases. Germline V gene sequence: CDR1 SNHLY, CDR2 FYNNEI. V was pared by 11 bases and J by 7 bases, with 9 bases of the junction left unmatched. The CDR3 consists of 13 residues. In DNA, the CDR3 is TGTGCCGGAAGAGGACTAGCGAGGAATGAGCAGTTCTTC. Its translation: CAGRGLARNEQFF.

V usage is TRBV28 and J usage is TRBJ1-2, with D hard to call. V gave up 6 bases and J gave up 5 bases, with 7 bases separating them. Germline V CDR1 and CDR2: MDHEN, SYDVKM. CDR3 length equals 11 residues. CDR3 amino acids: CASSLRYGYTF. For the CDR3, the DNA is TGTGCCAGCAGCCTTAGGTATGGCTACACCTTC.

This sequence joins TRBV19 and TRBJ1-1, with a weak D call TRBD1 (5 bases). CDR1 LNHDA and CDR2 SQIVND come from the germline V gene (reference sequence). This CDR3 has 19 amino acids. The ends were cut back, 4 bases at V and 3 bases at J, with 27 bases in the middle. CDR3 in DNA: TGTGCCAGTAGTAGCCTGATCTGGGTCAGGGTCCCTGCTGACACTGAAGCTTTCTTT. As protein: CASSSLIWVRVPADTEAFF.

This clone was counted a few times. The chain couples TRBV10-3 to TRBJ2-1; D possibly corresponds to TRBD2 (6 bases). CDR3 length: 17 amino acids. The germline V gene has CDR1 ENHRY and CDR2 SYGVKD. Trimming shortened V by 6 bases and J by 9 bases, and 27 bases separated the two germline ends. Here the CDR3 reads CAIRTTSGGLRIGEQFF. In nucleotides, the CDR3 is TGTGCCATCAGGACTACGAGCGGAGGGCTCCGAATCGGTGAGCAGTTCTTC.

The chain carries TRBV6-1 and TRBJ2-7; D ambiguous. Germline CDR1 MNHNS, CDR2 SASEGT. V was trimmed by 1 base and J by 1 base, leaving 2 bases between them. The CDR3 contains 12 residues. The DNA for the CDR3 is TGTGCCAGCAGTGAAGGGTCCTACGAGCAGTACTTC. Amino acids: CASSEGSYEQYF.

The chain joins TRBV14 to TRBJ1-1, with D possibly matching TRBD1 (5 bases). CDR3 length equals 15 residues. V was trimmed by 4 bases and J by 5 bases, leaving 17 bases between them. Germline CDR1 reads SGHDN; CDR2 reads FVKESK. The CDR3 sequence: CASSPPVFSGTEAFF. Written as DNA, the CDR3 is TGTGCCAGCAGCCCCCCGGTATTTTCAGGGACTGAAGCTTTCTTT.

The chain has TRBV5-1 and TRBJ1-3; tentatively, D is TRBD1 (5 bases). The V gene's germline CDR1 is SGHRS and CDR2 YFSETQ. There are 15 residues in the CDR3. The V end lost 4 bases, the J end lost 2 bases, and 13 bases lay between the germline ends. CDR3 coding DNA: TGCGCCAGCAGCGGAACAGGAGACACTGGAAACACCATATATTTT. This gives the protein CASSGTGDTGNTIYF.

The chain joins TRBV9 to TRBJ1-3; no clear D gene. V lost 0 bases, J lost 0 bases, and 7 bases lay in between. Looked up from germline, CDR1 is SGDLS and CDR2 is YYNGEE. The length of the CDR3 is 15 residues. The CDR3 loop reads CASSVDSDSGNTIYF. Here the CDR3 DNA reads TGTGCCAGCAGCGTAGACTCGGACTCTGGAAACACCATATATTTT. Based on the CDR3 plus reference TRBV9 and TRBJ1-3, the full variable domain is DSGVTQTPKHLITATGQRVTLRCSPRSGDLSVYWYQQSLDQGLQFLIQYYNGEERAKGNILERFSAQQFPDLHSELNLSSLELGDSALYFCASSVDSDSGNTIYFGEGSWLTVV.